The source of this T cell receptor beta chain is a study of T cell repertoires in cytomegalovirus infection. Study-level background: Public TCR beta signatures provided an indication of both CMV infection and a matching HLA type. Study findings and constraints: Based on cumulative public TCR beta family frequency, carriers of CMV plus the relevant HLA were identified. HLA-C-restricted CMV clonotypes gave the most frequent clonotype in two of eight donors.

The germline V and J ends were trimmed by 0 bases and 2 bases, with 14 bases remaining between them. The CDR3 has 17 residues. This clonotype showed up many times. Its matching antigen is unknown. Each CDR3 protein gets one entry after TCRdb re-called the reads with MiXCR. The sample gives approximately 550,000 distinct CDR3 sequences, more than 15% of which show up once; 24% is in the top ten. The clonotype comes from a human donor in good health (CMV status not recorded). Some clones in this sample may be carry-over from other donors' samples. V and J are TRBV12-3 or TRBV12-4 and TRBJ1-5; D call uncertain. Material: CD8+ T cells from PBMCs. The CDR3 nucleotides are TGTGCCAGCAGTTTAGCATCGGAGCATGCGCGCAATCAGCCCCAGCATTTT. It encodes CASSLASEHARNQPQHF.